The T cell receptor beta chain described here comes from a study of CD8 T cells in ankylosing spondylitis. Quantitative 5'-RACE with molecular barcodes was used to make the TCR beta libraries. TCRdb processed the 5' RACE reads anew with MiXCR; each CDR3 protein has one entry. This table has 700,000 to 850,000 distinct CDR3 sequences, 10% to 15% appearing once. The CDR3 runs to 14 residues. Germline CDR1 and CDR2: SGHTA and FQGNSA. V lost 7 bases and J lost 4; bases outside the gene matches: 2. Study results and caveats: Characteristic of ankylosing spondylitis blood, it appeared, was a TCR beta motif comprising several highly homologous variants. Previous work reported some of these motif variants in the synovial fluid and blood of reactive arthritis. A CD8+ phenotype characterized the disease-linked clones, which were relatively rare in peripheral blood. From matched ankylosing spondylitis synovial fluid, disease-linked clones were reportedly recovered at significantly enriched levels.

Notes on this clonotype: Its specificity is unknown.

Sequencing was carried out using blood, either unsorted or a sorted T cell fraction (not recorded which). The chain is built from TRBV7-2 and TRBJ2-1, with 12 bases that match TRBD2. The source of this sequence is a male donor with ankylosing spondylitis. Here the CDR3 DNA reads TGTGCCAGCACCGGGACTAGCGGGTACAATGAGCAGTTCTTC. Translating gives CASTGTSGYNEQFF.